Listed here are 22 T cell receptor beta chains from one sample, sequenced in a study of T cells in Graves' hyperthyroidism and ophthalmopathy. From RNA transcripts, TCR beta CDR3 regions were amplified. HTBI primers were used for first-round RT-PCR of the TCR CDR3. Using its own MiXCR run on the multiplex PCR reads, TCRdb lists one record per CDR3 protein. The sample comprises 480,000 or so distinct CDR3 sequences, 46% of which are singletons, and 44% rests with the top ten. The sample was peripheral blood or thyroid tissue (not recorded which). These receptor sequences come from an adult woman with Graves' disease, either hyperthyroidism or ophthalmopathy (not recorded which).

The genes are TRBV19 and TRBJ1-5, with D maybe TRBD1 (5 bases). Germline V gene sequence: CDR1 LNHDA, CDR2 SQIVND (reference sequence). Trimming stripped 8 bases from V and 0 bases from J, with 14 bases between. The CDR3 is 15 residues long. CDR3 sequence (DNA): TGTGCCAGTTCCCTGACAGAGTATAGCAATCAGCCCCAGCATTTT. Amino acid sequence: CASSLTEYSNQPQHF. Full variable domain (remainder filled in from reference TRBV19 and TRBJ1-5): DGGITQSPKYLFRKEGQNVTLSCEQNLNHDAMYWYRQDPGQGLRLIYYSQIVNDFQKGDIAEGYSVSREKKESFPLTVTSAQKNPTAFYLCASSLTEYSNQPQHFGDGTRLSIL.

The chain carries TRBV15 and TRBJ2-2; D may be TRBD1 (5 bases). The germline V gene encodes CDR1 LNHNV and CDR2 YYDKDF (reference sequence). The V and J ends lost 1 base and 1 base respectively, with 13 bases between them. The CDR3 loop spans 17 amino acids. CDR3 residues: CATSRGNRRGNTGELFF. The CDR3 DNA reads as TGTGCCACCAGCAGAGGAAACAGGAGAGGGAACACCGGGGAGCTGTTTTTT.

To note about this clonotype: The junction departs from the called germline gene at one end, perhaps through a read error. Here the CDR3 DNA reads TGTGCCAGCAACTTGGAAGGGGGGTCGGGCGACGCCGGGGAGCTGTTTTTT. It specifies CASNLEGGSGDAGELFF. The chain is built from TRBV5-5 and TRBJ2-2; the D gene could be TRBD1 or TRBD2 (6 bases each). The CDR3 is made up of 17 amino acids. Germline V gene data show CDR1 as SGHKS and CDR2 as YYEKEE (reference sequence).

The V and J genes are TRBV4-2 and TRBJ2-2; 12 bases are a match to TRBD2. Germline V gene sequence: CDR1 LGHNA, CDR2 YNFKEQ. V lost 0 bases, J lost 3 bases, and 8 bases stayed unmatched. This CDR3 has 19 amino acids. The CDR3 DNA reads TGTGCCAGCAGCCAAGATGCGAATCGACTAGCGGGAGACACCGGGGAGCTGTTTTTT. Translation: CASSQDANRLAGDTGELFF.

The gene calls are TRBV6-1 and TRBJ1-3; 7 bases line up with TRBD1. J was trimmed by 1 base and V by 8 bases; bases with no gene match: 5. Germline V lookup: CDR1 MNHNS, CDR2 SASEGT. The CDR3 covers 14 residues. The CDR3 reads CASGEQGSGNTIYF. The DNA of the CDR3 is TGTGCCAGCGGCGAACAGGGGTCTGGAAACACCATATATTTT.

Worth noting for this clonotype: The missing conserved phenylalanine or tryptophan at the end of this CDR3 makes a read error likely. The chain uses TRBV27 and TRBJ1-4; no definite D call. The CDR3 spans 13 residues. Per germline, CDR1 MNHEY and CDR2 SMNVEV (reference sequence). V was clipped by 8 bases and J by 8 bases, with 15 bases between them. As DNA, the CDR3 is TGTGCCAGCGGGAACAGACGATCGGAAAAACTGTTTCTT. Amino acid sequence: CASGNRRSEKLFL.

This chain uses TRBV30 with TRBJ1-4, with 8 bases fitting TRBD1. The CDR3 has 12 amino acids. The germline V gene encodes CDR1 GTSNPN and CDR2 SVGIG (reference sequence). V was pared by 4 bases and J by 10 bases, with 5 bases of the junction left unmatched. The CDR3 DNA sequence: TGTGCCTGGACCGTCGACAGGGGAAAACTGTTTTTT. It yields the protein CAWTVDRGKLFF.

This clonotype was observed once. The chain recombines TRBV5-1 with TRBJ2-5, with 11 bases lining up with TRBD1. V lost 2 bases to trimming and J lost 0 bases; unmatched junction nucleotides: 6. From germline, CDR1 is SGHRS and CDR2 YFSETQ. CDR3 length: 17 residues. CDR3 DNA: TGCGCCAGCAGCTTTACCGGGACAGGGGGATACCAAGAGACCCAGTACTTC. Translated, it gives CASSFTGTGGYQETQYF.

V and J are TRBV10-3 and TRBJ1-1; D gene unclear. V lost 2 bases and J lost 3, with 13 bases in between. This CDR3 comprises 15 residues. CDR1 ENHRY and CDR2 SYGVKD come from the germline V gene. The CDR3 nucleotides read TGTGCCATCAGTGAGACCCCGGCCGGGGACACTGAAGCTTTCTTT. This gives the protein CAISETPAGDTEAFF.

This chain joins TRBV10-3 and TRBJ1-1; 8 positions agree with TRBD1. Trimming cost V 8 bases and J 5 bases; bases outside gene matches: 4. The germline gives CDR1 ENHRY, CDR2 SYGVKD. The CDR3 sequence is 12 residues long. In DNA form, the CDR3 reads TGTGCCATCGGACAGGGACAAACTGAAGCTTTCTTT. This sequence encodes CAIGQGQTEAFF.

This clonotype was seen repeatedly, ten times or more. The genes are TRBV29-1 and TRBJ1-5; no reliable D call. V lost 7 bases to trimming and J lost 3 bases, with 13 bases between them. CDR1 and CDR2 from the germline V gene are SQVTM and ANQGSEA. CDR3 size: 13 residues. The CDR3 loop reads CSALENLNQPQHF. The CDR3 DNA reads TGCAGCGCACTCGAGAATCTCAATCAGCCCCAGCATTTT. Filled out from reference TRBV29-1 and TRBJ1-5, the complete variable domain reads SAVISQKPSRDICQRGTSLTIQCQVDSQVTMMFWYRQQPGQSLTLIATANQGSEATYESGFVIDKFPISRPNLTFSTLTVSNMSPEDSSIYLCSALENLNQPQHFGDGTRLSIL.

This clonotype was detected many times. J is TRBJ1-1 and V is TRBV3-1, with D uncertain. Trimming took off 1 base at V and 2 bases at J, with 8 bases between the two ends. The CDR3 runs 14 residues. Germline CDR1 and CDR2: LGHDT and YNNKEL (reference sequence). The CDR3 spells CASSQVEGNTEAFF. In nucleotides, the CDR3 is TGTGCCAGCAGCCAAGTTGAGGGAAACACTGAAGCTTTCTTT.

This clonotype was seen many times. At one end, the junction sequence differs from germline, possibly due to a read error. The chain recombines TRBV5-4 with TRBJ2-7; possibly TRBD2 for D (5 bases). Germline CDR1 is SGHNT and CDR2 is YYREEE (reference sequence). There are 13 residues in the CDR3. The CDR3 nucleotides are TGTGCCAGCAGCTTGGCCGCCGAGCCCTCTGGGGAGTTC. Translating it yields CASSLAAEPSGEF.

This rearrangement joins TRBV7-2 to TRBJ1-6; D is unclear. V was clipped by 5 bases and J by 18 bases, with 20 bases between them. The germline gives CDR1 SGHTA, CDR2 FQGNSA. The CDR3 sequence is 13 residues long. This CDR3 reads CASSPAAWGTPHF. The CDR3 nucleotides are TGTGCCAGCAGCCCTGCTGCGTGGGGTACCCCCCACTTT.

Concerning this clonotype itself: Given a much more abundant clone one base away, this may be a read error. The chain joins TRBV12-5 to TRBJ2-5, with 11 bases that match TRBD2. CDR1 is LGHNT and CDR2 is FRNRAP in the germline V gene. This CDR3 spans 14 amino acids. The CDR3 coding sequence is TGTGCTAGCGGACTAGCGGGTATCCAAGGGACCCAGTACTTC. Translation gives CASGLAGIQGTQYF.

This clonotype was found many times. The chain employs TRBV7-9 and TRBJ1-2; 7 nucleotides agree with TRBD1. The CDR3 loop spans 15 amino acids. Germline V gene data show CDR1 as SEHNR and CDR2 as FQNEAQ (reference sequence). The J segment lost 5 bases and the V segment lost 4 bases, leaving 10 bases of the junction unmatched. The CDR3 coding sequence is TGTGCCAGCAGCTCCGACAGGGAGAGAAAGTATGGCTACACCTTC. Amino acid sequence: CASSSDRERKYGYTF.

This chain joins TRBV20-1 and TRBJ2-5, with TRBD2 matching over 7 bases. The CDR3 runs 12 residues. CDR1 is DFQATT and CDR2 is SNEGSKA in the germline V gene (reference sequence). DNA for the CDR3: TGCCTAGCGGAGGGAGGTGCAGAGACCCAGTACTTC. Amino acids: CLAEGGAETQYF.

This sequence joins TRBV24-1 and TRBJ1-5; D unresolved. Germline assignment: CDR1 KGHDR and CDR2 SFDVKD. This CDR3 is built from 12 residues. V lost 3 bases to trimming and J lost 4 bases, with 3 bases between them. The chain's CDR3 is CATSDENQPQHF. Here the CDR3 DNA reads TGTGCCACCAGTGATGAAAATCAGCCCCAGCATTTT.

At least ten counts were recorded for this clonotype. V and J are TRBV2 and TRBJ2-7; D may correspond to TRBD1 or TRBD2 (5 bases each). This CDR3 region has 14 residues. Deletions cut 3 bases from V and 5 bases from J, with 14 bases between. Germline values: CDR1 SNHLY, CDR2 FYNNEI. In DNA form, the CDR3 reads TGTGCCAGCAGTGAGGAACTAGGGGCCAACGAGCAGTACTTC. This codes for CASSEELGANEQYF.

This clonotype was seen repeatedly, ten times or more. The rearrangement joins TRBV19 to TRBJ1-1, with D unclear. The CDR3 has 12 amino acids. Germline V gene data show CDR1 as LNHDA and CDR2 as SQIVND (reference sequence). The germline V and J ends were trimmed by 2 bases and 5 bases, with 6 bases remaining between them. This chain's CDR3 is CASSIKETEAFF. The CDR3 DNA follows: TGTGCCAGTAGTATAAAGGAAACTGAAGCTTTCTTT.

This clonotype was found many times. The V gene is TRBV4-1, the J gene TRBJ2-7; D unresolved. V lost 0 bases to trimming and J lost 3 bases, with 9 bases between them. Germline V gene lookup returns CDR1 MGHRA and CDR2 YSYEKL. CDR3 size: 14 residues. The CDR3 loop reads CASSQDPTFYEQYF. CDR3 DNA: TGCGCCAGCAGCCAAGATCCGACATTCTACGAGCAGTACTTC.

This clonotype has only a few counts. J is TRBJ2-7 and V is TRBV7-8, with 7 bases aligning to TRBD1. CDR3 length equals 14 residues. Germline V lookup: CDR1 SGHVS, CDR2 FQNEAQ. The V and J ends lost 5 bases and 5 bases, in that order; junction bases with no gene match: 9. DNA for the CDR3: TGTGCCAGCAGCCTCAGGGGGTCGCAACACGAGCAGTACTTC. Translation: CASSLRGSQHEQYF.